This paragraph reports one T cell receptor beta chain. Its antigen is unknown. Nominally healthy donors were sampled, though unrecorded immune exposures were likely. Germline lookup yields CDR1 MGHDK and CDR2 SYGVNS. J lost 11 bases, V lost 8 bases, and 5 bases had no gene match. CDR3 length: 11 amino acids. This record comes from a study of cytomegalovirus exposure and HLA in healthy donors. Notes on the study in general: Across HLA loci, a later analysis found differing TCR association rates, with DRB1 most and HLA-C fewest. CMV serostatus was the only recorded immune exposure for donors. Researchers counted 164 TCR beta chains as cytomegalovirus-associated.

The PCR was carried out with 60 Vbeta primers and 13 Jbeta primers. Some clones are missing from TCRdb's copy, which holds only in-frame ones; the method was immunoSEQ multiplex PCR. Of 150,000 or so clones in the sample, about three quarters are singletons; the top ten hold 13%. The receptor was derived from a man aged 40-49 years in good health and CMV-seropositive. The sequenced material came from PBMCs. V usage is TRBV25-1 and J usage is TRBJ1-1, with 10 bases matching TRBD1. The CDR3 nucleotides read TGTGCCAGCGGGACAGGGGCGGGCGCTTTCTTT. This codes for CASGTGAGAFF.